The entry below gives a single T cell receptor (beta chain) sequence along with its context. One junction end does not reproduce the germline sequence, and a read error may be involved. These data originate in a study of blood T cell repertoires in COVID-19. Study processing details: The authors estimated nucleated cell counts from reference gene primer amplification. The assay was immunoSEQ multiplex PCR, and TCRdb's table has in-frame clones only and misses some. That table furnishes V, J and clone size, whereas the DNA furnished D and trimming. The data show over 200,000 clones, over 85% seen once. Germline V gives CDR1 SGDLS, CDR2 YYNGEE. This CDR3 contains 14 residues.

The chain combines TRBV9 with TRBJ1-6; possible D gene TRBD1, 6 bases. Sequenced sample: PBMCs or T cells enriched from blood (not recorded which). The TCR originated in a woman between 25 and 40 years old with acute COVID-19. The CDR3 DNA follows: TGTGCCAGCACCGGAGGGGGGGCAAATTCGCCCCTCCACTTT. It yields the protein CASTGGGANSPLHF.